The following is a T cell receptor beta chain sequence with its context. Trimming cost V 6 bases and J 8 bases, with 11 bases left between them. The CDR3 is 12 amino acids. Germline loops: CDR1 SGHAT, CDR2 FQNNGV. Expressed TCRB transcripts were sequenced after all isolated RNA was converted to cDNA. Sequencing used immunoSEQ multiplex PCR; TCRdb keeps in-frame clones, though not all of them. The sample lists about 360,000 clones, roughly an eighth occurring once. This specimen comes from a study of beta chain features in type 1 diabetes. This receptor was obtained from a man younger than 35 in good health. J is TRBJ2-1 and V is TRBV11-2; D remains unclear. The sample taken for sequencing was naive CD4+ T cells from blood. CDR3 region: CASRLSSDEQFF. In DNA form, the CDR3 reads TGTGCCAGCAGGCTTAGTAGTGATGAGCAGTTCTTC.